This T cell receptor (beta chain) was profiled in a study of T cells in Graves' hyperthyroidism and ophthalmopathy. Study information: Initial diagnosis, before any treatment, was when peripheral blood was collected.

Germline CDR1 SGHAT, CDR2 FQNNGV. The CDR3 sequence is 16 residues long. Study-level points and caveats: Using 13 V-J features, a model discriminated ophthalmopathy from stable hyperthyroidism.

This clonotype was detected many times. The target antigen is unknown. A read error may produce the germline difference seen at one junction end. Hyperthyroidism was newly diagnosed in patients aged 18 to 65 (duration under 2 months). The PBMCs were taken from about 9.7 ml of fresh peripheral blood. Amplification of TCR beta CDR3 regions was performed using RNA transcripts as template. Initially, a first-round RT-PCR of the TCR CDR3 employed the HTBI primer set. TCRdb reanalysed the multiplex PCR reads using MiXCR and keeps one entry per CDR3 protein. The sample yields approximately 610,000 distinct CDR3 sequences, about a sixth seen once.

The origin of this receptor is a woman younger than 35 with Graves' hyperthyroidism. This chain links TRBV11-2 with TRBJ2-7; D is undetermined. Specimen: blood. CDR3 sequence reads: CASSLDPDGSSYEQYF. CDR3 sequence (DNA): TGTGCCAGCAGCCTAGACCCCGACGGTAGCTCCTACGAGCAGTACTTC.